The source of this T cell receptor beta chain is a study of blood T cells in healthy people across ages. Broader study findings: Age brought a roughly linear fall in TCR beta diversity measured per million T cells. Higher naive T cell percentage went strongly together with higher TCR beta diversity.

CDR1 and CDR2 from the germline V gene are DFQATT and SNEGSKA (reference sequence). The CDR3 contains 11 residues. A second roughly 6 to 12 cycle PCR used barcoded and J-beta primers. A single record per CDR3 protein comes from TCRdb applying MiXCR to the 5' RACE reads. The sample lists more than 800,000 distinct CDR3 sequences; under 35% were seen once. Drawn from each donor were roughly 10 milliliters of peripheral blood. A note on this clonotype: Its matching antigen is unknown.

V is TRBV20-1 and J is TRBJ2-4, with D hard to call. The DNA end is more similar to TRBJ2-7, so the J call may be wrong. The sequenced sample was blood. The clonotype comes from a woman of 80 years or more in good health. The CDR3 region is CSVGYSYEQYF. In DNA, the CDR3 is TGCAGTGTCGGATACTCTTACGAGCAGTACTTC.